The subject of this entry is one T cell receptor beta chain. Its specificity is unknown. The V and J ends lost 3 bases and 8 bases, in that order; junction bases with no gene match: 11. The CDR3 spans 15 residues. The germline CDR1 and CDR2 sequences are MNHEY and SMNVEV (reference sequence). This sample stems from a study of T cell responses to AZD1222 COVID-19 vaccine. Turning to the study itself: Recipients boosted at about 4 weeks or about 12 weeks are pooled.

Study results and limitations: Spike-specific TCRs gained breadth and depth after people received two AZD1222 doses. A mostly white British donor set with more females was recruited, and clonal diversity was possibly underestimated.

Assay: immunoSEQ multiplex PCR; the TCRdb copy retains only in-frame clones and omits some. This table has 150,000 to 200,000 clones, roughly 93% appearing once. This clonotype originated in an adult in good health. The rearrangement links TRBV27 to TRBJ1-1, with TRBD1 matching 8 bases. The sample in question was peripheral blood, obtained on day 0 of AZD1222 vaccination. The CDR3 DNA follows: TGTGCCAGCAGTTTGCGTTGGGCCAGGGGGCAGGAAGCTTTCTTT. Protein sequence: CASSLRWARGQEAFF.